Below, 7 T cell receptor beta chains from the same sample are listed, as sequenced in a study of T cell responses to AZD1222 COVID-19 vaccine. TCRdb's copy holds only in-frame clones and misses some; the assay was immunoSEQ multiplex PCR. The data contain 95,000 to 150,000 clones, 70% to 90% of them seen just once; the ten biggest clones take up about 7.8%. The specimen was peripheral blood, collected on day 0 of AZD1222 vaccination. These receptors all stem from an adult in good health.

This sequence joins TRBV19 and TRBJ1-1; D is possibly TRBD1 (5 bases). The CDR3 is 13 residues long. V dropped 7 bases and J dropped 1 base, with 10 bases sitting between them. Germline CDR1 and CDR2: LNHDA and SQIVND (reference sequence). This chain's CDR3 is CASTGRGNTEAFF. The CDR3 DNA sequence: TGTGCCAGTACTGGGAGGGGGAACACTGAAGCTTTCTTT.

This chain joins TRBV29-1 and TRBJ1-2; D might be TRBD1 (6 bases). V gave up 8 bases and J gave up 8 bases, with 18 bases separating them. From germline, CDR1 is SQVTM and CDR2 ANQGSEA. The CDR3 totals 12 residues. The CDR3 DNA follows: TGCAGCTCTGAGGGGGGATTAAGCGGCTACACCTTC. Residues: CSSEGGLSGYTF.

V is TRBV30 and J is TRBJ1-2; 10 bases match TRBD1. Trimming at V came to 5 bases and at J to 2 bases, leaving 2 bases not matched to a gene. Germline V CDR1 and CDR2: GTSNPN, SVGIG (reference sequence). CDR3 length: 13 residues. DNA for the CDR3: TGTGCCTGGGGGACAGGGGCAAACTATGGCTACACCTTC. Protein sequence: CAWGTGANYGYTF.

The chain carries TRBV2 and TRBJ2-7, with TRBD2 matching over 12 bases. Trimming at V came to 7 bases and at J to 2 bases, leaving 3 bases not matched to a gene. This CDR3 spans 14 amino acids. The germline gives CDR1 SNHLY, CDR2 FYNNEI. The CDR3 DNA is TGTGCCAGCAAGTCTAGCGGGAGGGCCTACGAGCAGTACTTC. Protein product: CASKSSGRAYEQYF.

The gene calls are TRBV12-3 or TRBV12-4 and TRBJ1-1; no clear D. The CDR3 loop spans 13 amino acids. Trimming removed 7 bases at V and 1 base at J, with 10 bases between. CDR3 amino acids: CASTMAGNTEAFF. CDR3 coding DNA: TGTGCCAGCACGATGGCGGGGAACACTGAAGCTTTCTTT.

This chain links TRBV4-1 with TRBJ2-2, with 9 bases identical to TRBD1. Germline V gene data show CDR1 as MGHRA and CDR2 as YSYEKL. Losses at the gene ends were 3 bases for V and 4 bases for J; bases not matched to a gene: 3. The CDR3 is 15 amino acids. The CDR3 nucleotides are TGCGCCAGCAGCCACGGGGACAGGGTCACCGGGGAGCTGTTTTTT. Translated: CASSHGDRVTGELFF.

The count of this clone is one. The gene calls are TRBV3-1 (or the pseudogene TRBV3-2) and TRBJ1-4; D ambiguous. The CDR3 is 13 amino acids. Between the trimmed V and J ends, which lost 1 base and 7 bases, there was a span of 7 bases. CDR1 and CDR2 (germline): LGHDT, YNNKEL (reference sequence). CDR3 sequence: CASSQAGIEKLFF. In nucleotides, the CDR3 is TGTGCCAGCAGCCAAGCCGGAATTGAAAAACTGTTTTTT.